This TCR beta chain was profiled in a study of T cells after yellow fever vaccination. Notes on the study in general: The study re-detected most primary-vaccination clones after the booster (about 95% CD4, 88% CD8).

Ten or more counts support this clonotype. Its antigen is unidentified. Via MiXCR, TCRdb re-called the 5' RACE reads, giving one row per CDR3 protein. The table lists roughly 170,000 distinct CDR3 sequences, approximately 6.2% of them singletons. This sequence originates from a man aged 18 to 29 who received the YFV17D yellow fever vaccine. Material: CD4+ T cells sorted from PBMCs, obtained on the day of the first yellow fever vaccination.

CDR3 DNA: TGTGCCAGCAGCCCTCGGAGAAATGAGCAGTTCTTC. Its protein product is CASSPRRNEQFF. The chain has TRBV7-2 and TRBJ2-1, with D unresolved. Trimming shortened V by 5 bases and J by 7 bases, and 9 bases separated the two germline ends. Germline V gives CDR1 SGHTA, CDR2 FQGNSA. CDR3 length equals 12 residues.